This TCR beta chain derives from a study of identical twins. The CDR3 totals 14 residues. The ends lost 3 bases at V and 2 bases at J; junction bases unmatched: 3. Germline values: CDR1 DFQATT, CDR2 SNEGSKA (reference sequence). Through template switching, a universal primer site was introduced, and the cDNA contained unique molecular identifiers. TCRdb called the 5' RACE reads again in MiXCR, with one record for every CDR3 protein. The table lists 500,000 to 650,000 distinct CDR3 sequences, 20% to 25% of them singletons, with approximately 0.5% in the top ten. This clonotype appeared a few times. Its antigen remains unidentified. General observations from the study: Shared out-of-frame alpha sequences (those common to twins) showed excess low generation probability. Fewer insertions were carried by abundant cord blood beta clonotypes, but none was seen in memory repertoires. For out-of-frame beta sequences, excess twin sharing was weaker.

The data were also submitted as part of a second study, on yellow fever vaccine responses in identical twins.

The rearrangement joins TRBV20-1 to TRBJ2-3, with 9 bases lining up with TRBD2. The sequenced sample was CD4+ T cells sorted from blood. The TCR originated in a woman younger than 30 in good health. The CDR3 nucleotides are TGCAGTGCTAGTAGCGGGGGCCCCACAGATACGCAGTATTTT. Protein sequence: CSASSGGPTDTQYF.